These 29 T cell receptor beta chains were sequenced from one sample in a study of identical twins. TCRdb itself ran the 5' RACE reads through MiXCR, one entry per CDR3 protein. The sample holds a few hundred thousand distinct CDR3 sequences, roughly 8.7% seen once. These data were likewise used in another study, on yellow fever vaccine responses in identical twins.

The sequenced material came from CD8+ T cells sorted from blood. These receptors were collected from a woman between 18 and 29 years old in good health.

The chain recombines TRBV20-1 with TRBJ2-7, with 15 bases aligning to TRBD2. CDR1 is DFQATT, CDR2 SNEGSKA, per germline (reference sequence). J gave up 4 bases and V 4 bases, and 2 bases lay outside the gene matches. The CDR3 has 14 residues. CDR3 DNA sequence: TGCAGTGCTACCGGGACTAGCGGGAGGTACGAGCAGTACTTC. It translates to CSATGTSGRYEQYF.

This clonotype occurred a few times. This rearrangement joins TRBV7-8 to TRBJ2-7; possible D gene TRBD2, 6 bases. CDR3 size: 16 residues. V lost 5 bases, J lost 0 bases, and 17 bases lay in between. Germline CDR1 reads SGHVS; CDR2 reads FQNEAQ. This CDR3 is CASSPVGIAVSYEQYF. The CDR3 DNA reads as TGTGCCAGCAGCCCCGTGGGGATAGCGGTCTCCTACGAGCAGTACTTC.

The V and J genes are TRBV6-5 and TRBJ2-1; the match to TRBD2 covers 9 bases. With 0 bases clipped from V and 7 bases from J, the junction kept 7 bases outside the gene matches. The CDR3 totals 16 residues. Germline values: CDR1 MNHEY, CDR2 SVGAGI. CDR3 coding DNA: TGTGCCAGCAGTTACTCCGGCGGGAGGGCCCAGAATGAGCAGTTCTTC. Its protein is CASSYSGGRAQNEQFF.

The gene calls are TRBV24-1 and TRBJ2-5; the D gene is possibly TRBD2 (6 bases). The germline V gene encodes CDR1 KGHDR and CDR2 SFDVKD. This CDR3 spans 15 amino acids. The ends were cut back, 4 bases at V and 1 base at J, with 12 bases in the middle. The CDR3 DNA reads as TGTGCCACCAGTGACCTGCGGGACCCCCAAGAGACCCAGTACTTC. As protein: CATSDLRDPQETQYF.

This clonotype was counted only a few times. The CDR3 here is CSATRLAGESYRLGTDTQYF. CDR3 sequence (DNA): TGCAGTGCGACACGACTAGCGGGAGAGAGTTACCGTTTAGGCACAGATACGCAGTATTTT. This rearrangement joins TRBV20-1 to TRBJ2-3; 12 bases fit TRBD2. The CDR3 is 20 residues long. After removal of 6 bases from V and 1 base from J, the junction contained 20 bases not matched to a gene. Germline CDR1 DFQATT, CDR2 SNEGSKA (reference sequence).

The sample holds a few counts of this clonotype. The J gene is TRBJ2-1, the V gene TRBV12-3 or TRBV12-4; TRBD2 agrees at 9 bases. V shed 3 bases, J shed 0 bases, and the junction held 15 bases outside the gene matches. This CDR3 comprises 20 residues. CDR3 nucleotides: TGTGCCAGCAGTTTTTCGTTCGGTCATAGCGGGAGTCCCTCCTACAATGAGCAGTTCTTC. Its translation: CASSFSFGHSGSPSYNEQFF.

The rearrangement links TRBV10-3 to TRBJ2-3; 11 nucleotides agree with TRBD2. With V trimmed by 8 bases and J by 1 base, 20 bases remained unmatched. Germline lookup yields CDR1 ENHRY and CDR2 SYGVKD. The CDR3 has 20 residues. In nucleotides, the CDR3 is TGTGCCATCGGTTTCCGATTACTAGCGGGAGATTTGATGGGCACAGATACGCAGTATTTT. Translating gives CAIGFRLLAGDLMGTDTQYF.

In its sample, this clonotype was seen a few times. The chain combines TRBV25-1 with TRBJ2-7, with 8 nucleotides matching TRBD2. CDR3 length: 17 amino acids. V trimming: 0 bases; J trimming: 0 bases; junction bases outside the gene matches: 7. Per the germline V gene, CDR1 is MGHDK and CDR2 is SYGVNS. The CDR3 loop is CASSEYLSGTSSYEQYF. The CDR3 DNA follows: TGTGCCAGCAGTGAATATCTGTCCGGGACTAGCTCCTACGAGCAGTACTTC.

This clonotype has a handful of counts. V is TRBV28 and J is TRBJ1-1; D is uncertain. The germline V gene has CDR1 MDHEN and CDR2 SYDVKM. The V gene lost 3 bases and the J gene lost 3 bases, with 11 bases spanning the gap. The CDR3 sequence is 14 residues long. The CDR3 loop reads CASSFEARYTEAFF. CDR3 coding DNA: TGTGCCAGCAGTTTTGAGGCGAGGTACACTGAAGCTTTCTTT.

The V and J genes are TRBV6-5 and TRBJ2-5; 8 positions agree with TRBD1. The V and J ends lost 5 bases and 13 bases, in that order; junction bases with no gene match: 6. The germline V gene has CDR1 MNHEY and CDR2 SVGAGI. This CDR3 is built from 11 residues. The CDR3 region has the DNA TGTGCCAGCAGTAACTGGACAGGGTTGTACTTC. Its protein is CASSNWTGLYF.

This clonotype was observed a handful of times. The chain combines TRBV3-1 with TRBJ1-1; D call uncertain. V was cut by 0 bases and J by 4 bases, with 12 bases left in between. This CDR3 spans 15 amino acids. CDR1 is LGHDT and CDR2 is YNNKEL in the germline V gene (reference sequence). For the CDR3, the DNA is TGTGCCAGCAGCCAAGATTTGACTGGGTTCACTGAAGCTTTCTTT. Its protein product is CASSQDLTGFTEAFF.

This clonotype was picked up a small number of times. The V and J genes are TRBV23-1 and TRBJ2-3; D remains ambiguous. TRBV23-1 is identified as an open reading frame with a role that is uncertain. Trimming left V 2 bases short and J 0 bases short, with 15 bases between. The CDR3 totals 17 residues. The CDR3 here is CASSQKCLIVSTDTQYF. For the CDR3, the DNA is TGCGCCAGCAGTCAAAAGTGCCTCATCGTAAGCACAGATACGCAGTATTTT.

This chain connects TRBV2 to TRBJ2-1; TRBD1 agrees at 9 bases. Per germline, CDR1 SNHLY and CDR2 FYNNEI. The CDR3 sequence is 18 residues long. V lost 10 bases to trimming and J lost 0 bases; unmatched junction nucleotides: 16. The CDR3 DNA reads as TGTGCCATCAGCCTGGGACAGGGCATACAGAGCTCCTACAATGAGCAGTTCTTC. The encoded protein is CAISLGQGIQSSYNEQFF. Drawing the rest from reference TRBV2 and TRBJ2-1, the complete variable domain is EPEVTQTPSHQVTQMGQEVILRCVPISNHLYFYWYRQILGQKVEFLVSFYNNEISEKSEIFDDQFSVERPDGSNFTLKIRSTKLEDSAMYFCAISLGQGIQSSYNEQFFGPGTRLTVL.

This clonotype has more than one count but fewer than ten. This chain connects TRBV5-5 to TRBJ2-3, with 9 bases that match TRBD2. Trimming removed 4 bases from V and 8 bases from J; junction bases left unmatched: 8. CDR3 length equals 14 residues. Looked up from germline, CDR1 is SGHKS and CDR2 is YYEKEE (reference sequence). CDR3 sequence reads: CASSPALAGSTQYF. In DNA form, the CDR3 reads TGTGCCAGCAGCCCCGCCCTAGCGGGGAGTACGCAGTATTTT.

This clonotype was seen a handful of times. The V call is TRBV5-6, the J call TRBJ1-4; D remains ambiguous. Per the germline V gene, CDR1 is SGHDT and CDR2 is YYEEEE. The CDR3 has 13 amino acids. V shed 1 base and J shed 8 bases, with 9 bases lying between them. Written as DNA, the CDR3 is TGTGCCAGCAGCTTGTGGGGAGTCGAAAAACTGTTTTTT. The encoded protein is CASSLWGVEKLFF. Drawing the rest from reference TRBV5-6 and TRBJ1-4, the complete variable domain is DAGVTQSPTHLIKTRGQQVTLRCSPKSGHDTVSWYQQALGQGPQFIFQYYEEEERQRGNFPDRFSGHQFPNYSSELNVNALLLGDSALYLCASSLWGVEKLFFGSGTQLSVL.

CDR3 sequence reads: CASRAAGTEAFF. As DNA, the CDR3 is TGTGCCAGCAGAGCCGCGGGGACTGAAGCTTTCTTT. The chain carries TRBV6-1 and TRBJ1-1; D unclear. Deletions cut 6 bases from V and 5 bases from J, with 10 bases between. This CDR3 comprises 12 residues. Looked up from germline, CDR1 is MNHNS and CDR2 is SASEGT.

V and J are TRBV4-3 and TRBJ1-2; no reliable D call. CDR1 is LGHNA and CDR2 is YSLEER in the germline V gene. Trimming stripped 2 bases from V and 4 bases from J, with 17 bases between. This CDR3 has 16 amino acids. CDR3 protein: CASSQNTGYTSYGYTF. As DNA, the CDR3 is TGCGCCAGCAGCCAAAATACGGGGTACACATCCTATGGCTACACCTTC.

In its sample, this clonotype was seen a few times. The CDR3 loop is CASSLAVGNEQFF. The CDR3 nucleotides are TGTGCCAGCAGCTTAGCGGTGGGGAATGAGCAGTTCTTC. J is TRBJ2-1 and V is TRBV11-3, with unresolved D. Trimming shortened V by 1 base and J by 7 bases, and 8 bases separated the two germline ends. Looked up from germline, CDR1 is SGHNT and CDR2 is YENEEA. This CDR3 spans 13 amino acids.

This clonotype was counted many times. This sequence joins TRBV2 and TRBJ2-2, with 7 bases lining up with TRBD1. Trimming at V came to 7 bases and at J to 0 bases, leaving 14 bases not matched to a gene. The germline gives CDR1 SNHLY, CDR2 FYNNEI. CDR3 length equals 18 residues. CDR3 nucleotide sequence: TGTGCCAGCAATATCGACTATCGGACAGGAGCGAACACCGGGGAGCTGTTTTTT. This sequence encodes CASNIDYRTGANTGELFF.

This clonotype was counted ten times or more. The J gene is TRBJ1-1, the V gene TRBV29-1; D is possibly TRBD1 (6 bases). Germline CDR1 is SQVTM and CDR2 is ANQGSEA. This CDR3 comprises 12 residues. Trimming pared 3 bases from V and 6 bases from J, leaving 11 bases between. CDR3 sequence (DNA): TGCAGCGTTGAGGCAGGGGACCCTGAAGCTTTCTTT. This encodes CSVEAGDPEAFF. Full variable domain (outside the CDR3, taken from reference TRBV29-1 and TRBJ1-1): SAVISQKPSRDICQRGTSLTIQCQVDSQVTMMFWYRQQPGQSLTLIATANQGSEATYESGFVIDKFPISRPNLTFSTLTVSNMSPEDSSIYLCSVEAGDPEAFFGQGTRLTVV.

This clonotype has just a few counts. J is TRBJ2-1 and V is TRBV27, with no clear D. CDR3 length equals 16 residues. Germline assignment: CDR1 MNHEY and CDR2 SMNVEV (reference sequence). The germline V and J ends were trimmed by 5 bases and 3 bases, with 17 bases remaining between them. CDR3 DNA sequence: TGTGCCAGCAGTGTCAGCAGATCCCCCGGCTACAATGAGCAGTTCTTC. It is translated as CASSVSRSPGYNEQFF.

V usage is TRBV15 and J usage is TRBJ2-3, with D hard to call. The CDR3 loop spans 19 amino acids. In germline, CDR1 is LNHNV, CDR2 YYDKDF (reference sequence). V was cut by 0 bases and J by 0 bases, with 19 bases left in between. The CDR3: CATSRDNGRGVSSTDTQYF. The CDR3 coding sequence is TGTGCCACCAGCAGAGATAATGGTAGAGGCGTTTCTAGCACAGATACGCAGTATTTT.

V gene TRBV19 combines with J gene TRBJ2-1, with 9 bases lining up with TRBD1. The CDR3 has 16 residues. Trimming cost V 5 bases and J 0 bases; bases outside gene matches: 5. Germline loops: CDR1 LNHDA, CDR2 SQIVND (reference sequence). The CDR3 DNA reads TGTGCCAGTAGTCCGTGGACAGGGGTCTCCTACAATGAGCAGTTCTTC. It yields the protein CASSPWTGVSYNEQFF.

This clonotype was detected a few times. The chain links TRBV7-9 to TRBJ2-1; 8 positions agree with TRBD2. V was clipped by 5 bases and J by 10 bases; unmatched bases: 7. Germline assignment: CDR1 SEHNR and CDR2 FQNEAQ (reference sequence). The CDR3 runs 13 residues. The CDR3 loop reads CASSQLAEWEQFF. CDR3 nucleotides: TGTGCCAGCAGCCAACTAGCGGAGTGGGAGCAGTTCTTC.

This clonotype was recorded at least ten times. The J gene is TRBJ2-7, the V gene TRBV5-1, with 9 bases matching TRBD1. Trimming cost V 0 bases and J 5 bases; bases outside gene matches: 3. The CDR3 is made up of 14 amino acids. Germline CDR1 and CDR2: SGHRS and YFSETQ. The CDR3 nucleotides read TGCGCCAGCAGCTTGGCACAGGGGGCGGACGAGCAGTACTTC. It yields the protein CASSLAQGADEQYF.

This clonotype was recorded many times. The genes are TRBV29-1 and TRBJ2-5; 10 positions match TRBD1. V shed 6 bases, J shed 5 bases, and the junction held 9 bases outside the gene matches. Per germline, CDR1 SQVTM and CDR2 ANQGSEA. The CDR3 is 14 residues long. CDR3 amino acids: CSVTGTGEWETQYF. The CDR3 DNA reads as TGCAGCGTAACCGGGACAGGGGAATGGGAGACCCAGTACTTC. Combining the CDR3 with reference TRBV29-1 and TRBJ2-5 gives the whole variable domain SAVISQKPSRDICQRGTSLTIQCQVDSQVTMMFWYRQQPGQSLTLIATANQGSEATYESGFVIDKFPISRPNLTFSTLTVSNMSPEDSSIYLCSVTGTGEWETQYFGPGTRLLVL.

V gene TRBV29-1 combines with J gene TRBJ2-7; D call uncertain. Germline V gene data show CDR1 as SQVTM and CDR2 as ANQGSEA. This CDR3 has 11 residues. The V end was cut by 0 bases, the J end by 7 bases, with 7 bases between. The CDR3 region has the DNA TGCAGCGTTGAAGATTTCGGGGAGCAGTACTTC. Translating it yields CSVEDFGEQYF.

This chain joins TRBV11-2 and TRBJ2-7, with D perhaps matching TRBD2 (6 bases). Per the germline V gene, CDR1 is SGHAT and CDR2 is FQNNGV. There are 14 residues in the CDR3. Trimming shortened V by 4 bases and J by 0 bases, and 10 bases separated the two germline ends. CDR3 sequence: CASSWGLSSYEQYF. The CDR3 region has the DNA TGTGCCAGCAGCTGGGGACTGAGCTCCTACGAGCAGTACTTC. The full variable domain, with the rest looked up from reference TRBV11-2 and TRBJ2-7, is EAGVAQSPRYKIIEKRQSVAFWCNPISGHATLYWYQQILGQGPKLLIQFQNNGVVDDSQLPKDRFSAERLKGVDSTLKIQPAKLEDSAVYLCASSWGLSSYEQYFGPGTRLTVT.

V and J are TRBV9 and TRBJ2-7, with D possibly being TRBD1 or TRBD2 (6 bases each). V lost 3 bases, J lost 2 bases, and 9 bases lay in between. The CDR3 spans 13 residues. The V gene's germline CDR1 is SGDLS and CDR2 YYNGEE. The CDR3 region is CASSDREAYEQYF. In DNA form, the CDR3 reads TGTGCCAGCAGCGACAGGGAGGCCTACGAGCAGTACTTC.